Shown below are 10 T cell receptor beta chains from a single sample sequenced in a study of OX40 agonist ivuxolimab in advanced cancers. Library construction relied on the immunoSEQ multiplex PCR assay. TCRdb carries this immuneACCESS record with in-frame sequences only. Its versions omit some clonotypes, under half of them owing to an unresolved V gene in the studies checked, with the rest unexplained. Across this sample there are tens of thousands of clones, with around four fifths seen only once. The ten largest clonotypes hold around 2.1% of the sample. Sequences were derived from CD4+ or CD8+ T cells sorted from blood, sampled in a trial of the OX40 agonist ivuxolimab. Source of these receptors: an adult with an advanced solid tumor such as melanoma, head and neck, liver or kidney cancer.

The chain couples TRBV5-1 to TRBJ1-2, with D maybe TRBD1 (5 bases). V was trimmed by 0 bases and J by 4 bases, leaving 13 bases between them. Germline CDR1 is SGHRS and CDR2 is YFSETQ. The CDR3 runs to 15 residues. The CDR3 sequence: CASSLDPGGPYGYTF. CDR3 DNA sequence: TGCGCCAGCAGCTTGGACCCCGGGGGACCCTATGGCTACACCTTC.

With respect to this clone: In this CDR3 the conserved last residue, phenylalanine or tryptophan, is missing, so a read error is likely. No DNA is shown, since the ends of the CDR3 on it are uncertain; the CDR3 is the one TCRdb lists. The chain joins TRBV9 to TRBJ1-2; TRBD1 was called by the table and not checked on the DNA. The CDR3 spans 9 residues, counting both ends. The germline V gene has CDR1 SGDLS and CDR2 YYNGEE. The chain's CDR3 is CASSARTGE.

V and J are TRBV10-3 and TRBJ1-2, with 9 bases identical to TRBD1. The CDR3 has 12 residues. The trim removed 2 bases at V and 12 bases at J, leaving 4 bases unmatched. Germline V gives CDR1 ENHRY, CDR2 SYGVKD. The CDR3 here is CAISEGQGIDTF. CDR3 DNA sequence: TGTGCCATCAGTGAGGGACAGGGGATCGACACCTTC.

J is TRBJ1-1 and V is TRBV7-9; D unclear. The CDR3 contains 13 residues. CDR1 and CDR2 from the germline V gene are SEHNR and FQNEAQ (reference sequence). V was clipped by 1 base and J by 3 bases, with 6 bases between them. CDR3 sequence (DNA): TGTGCCAGCAGCTTAGACAGCTACACTGAAGCTTTCTTT. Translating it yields CASSLDSYTEAFF.

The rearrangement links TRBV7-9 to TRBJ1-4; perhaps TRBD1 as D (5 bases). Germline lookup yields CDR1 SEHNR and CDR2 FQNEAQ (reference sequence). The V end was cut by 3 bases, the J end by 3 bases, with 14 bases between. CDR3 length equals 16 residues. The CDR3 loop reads CASSFQPGLANEKLFF. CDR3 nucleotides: TGTGCCAGCAGCTTTCAGCCGGGACTAGCTAATGAAAAACTGTTTTTT.

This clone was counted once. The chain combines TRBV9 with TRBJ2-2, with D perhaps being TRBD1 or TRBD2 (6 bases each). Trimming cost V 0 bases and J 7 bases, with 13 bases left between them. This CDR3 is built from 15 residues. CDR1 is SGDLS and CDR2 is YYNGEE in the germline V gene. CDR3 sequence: CASSVAGASGGELFF. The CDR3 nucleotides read TGTGCCAGCAGCGTAGCGGGGGCCTCCGGCGGGGAGCTGTTTTTT. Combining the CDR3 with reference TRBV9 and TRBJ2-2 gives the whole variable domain DSGVTQTPKHLITATGQRVTLRCSPRSGDLSVYWYQQSLDQGLQFLIQYYNGEERAKGNILERFSAQQFPDLHSELNLSSLELGDSALYFCASSVAGASGGELFFGEGSRLTVL.

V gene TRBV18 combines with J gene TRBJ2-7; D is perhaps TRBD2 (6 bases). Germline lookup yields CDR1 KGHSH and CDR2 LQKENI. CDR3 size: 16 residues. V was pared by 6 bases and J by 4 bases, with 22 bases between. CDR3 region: CASSPRIGLLEYEQYF. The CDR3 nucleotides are TGTGCCAGCTCTCCCAGGATAGGACTACTAGAATACGAGCAGTACTTC.

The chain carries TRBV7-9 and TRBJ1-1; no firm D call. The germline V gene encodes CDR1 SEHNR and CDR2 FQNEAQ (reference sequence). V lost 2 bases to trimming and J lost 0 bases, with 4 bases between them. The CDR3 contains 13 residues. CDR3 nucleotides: TGTGCCAGCAGCTTATCCCTGAACACTGAAGCTTTCTTT. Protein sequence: CASSLSLNTEAFF.

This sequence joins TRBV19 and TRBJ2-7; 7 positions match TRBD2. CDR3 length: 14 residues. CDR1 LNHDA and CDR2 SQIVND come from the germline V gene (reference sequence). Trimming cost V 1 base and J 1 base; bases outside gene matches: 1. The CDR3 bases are TGTGCCAGTAGTATAGGTAGCGGGTCCTACGAGCAGTACTTC. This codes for CASSIGSGSYEQYF.

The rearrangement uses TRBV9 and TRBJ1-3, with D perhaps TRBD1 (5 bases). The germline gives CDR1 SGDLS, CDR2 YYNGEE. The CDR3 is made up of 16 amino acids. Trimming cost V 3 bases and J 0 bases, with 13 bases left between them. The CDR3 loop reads CASSATTGTSGNTIYF. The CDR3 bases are TGTGCCAGCAGCGCGACGACGGGGACCTCTGGAAACACCATATATTTT.